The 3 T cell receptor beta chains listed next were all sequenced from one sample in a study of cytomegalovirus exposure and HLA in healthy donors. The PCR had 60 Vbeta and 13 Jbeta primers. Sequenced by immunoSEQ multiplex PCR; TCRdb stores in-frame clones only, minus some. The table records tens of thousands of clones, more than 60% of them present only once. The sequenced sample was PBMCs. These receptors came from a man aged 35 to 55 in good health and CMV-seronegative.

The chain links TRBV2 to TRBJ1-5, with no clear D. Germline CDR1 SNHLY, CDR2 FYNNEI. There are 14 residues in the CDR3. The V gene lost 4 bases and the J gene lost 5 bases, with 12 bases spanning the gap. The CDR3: CASSGAAEDQPQHF. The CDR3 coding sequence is TGTGCCAGCAGTGGAGCCGCGGAAGATCAGCCCCAGCATTTT.

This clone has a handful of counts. CDR3 residues: CASSRSSGSLGEQYF. CDR3 sequence (DNA): TGCGCCAGCAGCAGATCTAGCGGGTCTTTAGGAGAGCAGTACTTC. The genes are TRBV5-1 and TRBJ2-7; 8 nucleotides line up with TRBD2. J lost 7 bases, V lost 4 bases, and 13 bases had no gene match. The CDR3 totals 15 residues. CDR1 is SGHRS, CDR2 YFSETQ, per germline.

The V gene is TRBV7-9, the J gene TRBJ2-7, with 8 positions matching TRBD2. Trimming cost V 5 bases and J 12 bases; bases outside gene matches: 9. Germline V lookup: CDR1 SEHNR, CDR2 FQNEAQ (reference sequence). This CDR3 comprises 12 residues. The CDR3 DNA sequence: TGTGCCAGCAGCCCCGGGGGGGTTTATCCGTACTTC. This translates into CASSPGGVYPYF. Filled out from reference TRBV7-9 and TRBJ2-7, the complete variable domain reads DTGVSQNPRHKITKRGQNVTFRCDPISEHNRLYWYRQTLGQGPEFLTYFQNEAQLEKSRLLSDRFSAERPKGSFSTLEIQRTEQGDSAMYLCASSPGGVYPYFGPGTRLTVT.